This T cell receptor (beta chain) was captured in a study of CD8+CD57+ T cells in acquired aplastic anemia (dated by TCRdb to the late 2010s). Regarding the complete study: On average, sorted CD4+ and CD8+ cells yielded around 3.5 ug of extracted DNA, with a range of about 0.19 to 30 ug. Healthy donor samples averaged approximately 10 million reads for CD4+ and under 14 million for CD8+ cells. What the authors observed across the whole study: About 29 CD8+ CDR3 sequences were found to be shared between patients and controls, but these sequences appeared to be highly expressed in patients and within the immunodominant clones of the patients. Between patients and healthy controls, no significant difference in CD8+ Simpson's diversity was found (P=0.060).

In this study, sorted CD4+ and CD8+ T cells from the blood of healthy subjects and of severe aplastic anemia patients had their TCR repertoires deep-sequenced. Ficoll-Paque density gradient centrifugation was used to isolate peripheral blood mononuclear cells. Before DNA was extracted, CD4+ and CD8+ T cells were sorted using either FACS or magnetic beads. The CDR3 numbers 22 residues from cysteine through phenylalanine. Only the CDR3 portion is preserved as DNA: 66 bases, with reading frame beginning at the first base. V is pruned by 0 bases and J by 2 bases, leaving 28 bases of the junction without a gene match. CDR1 and CDR2, looked up from the germline V gene (reference sequence), are GTSNPN and SVGIG. Of note for this clonotype: Its target antigen remains unknown. No much larger clonotype is one base removed from it; base qualities were not supplied.

Genomic DNA was used as template for profiling of TCR beta VDJ combinations and CDR3 sequences. An Illumina HiSeq 2000 was used for TCR repertoire sequencing. In the source study's methods: TRBV/TRBJ rearrangement plots, CDR3 size and DJ length profiles, and Simpson's diversity index were used to assess repertoires. The most abundant DNA sequence in the deep sequencing data was defined as the immunodominant clone. CDR3 amino acid sequences were screened for sharing across subjects and were compared with published repertoires and the VDJdb database. TCRdb itself trimmed the public reads at Q25 with fastp, ran MiXCR and retained productive beta chains. Rows with a matching CDR3 protein are joined into one entry that keeps the most common DNA and genes. TCRdb, not the authors, supplied the V and J calls. Recorded for this sample are 180,000 or so distinct CDR3 sequences; 45% to 50% of them occurred a single time. Under 3% of the sample rests with the top ten.

The sequence joins TRBV30 to TRBJ2-7; TRBD1 lines up with 7 middle nucleotides. This TCR was recovered from a human donor in good health. Sample: sorted CD4+, CD8+, or CD8+CD57+ T cells (not recorded which) from PBMCs. The sequence in DNA is TGTGCCTGGAGTGTTATTCCTACCCCGGGCCGGCCGGGACAGATGTCTACCTACGAGCAGTACTTC. Its protein product is CAWSVIPTPGRPGQMSTYEQYF.